This T cell receptor (beta chain) comes out of a study of blood T cell repertoires in COVID-19. Background on the study: PBMCs, B-cell-depleted T cells, or T cells were the source of the cDNA or gDNA that made up the material.

Method: immunoSEQ multiplex PCR; TCRdb's copy keeps in-frame clones and lacks some. The table lists about 49,000 clones, approximately 87% of them singletons. V lost 4 bases and J lost 1, with 13 bases in between. This CDR3 spans 15 amino acids. Per germline, CDR1 MNHEY and CDR2 SVGAGI. This clone has just a few counts. Sequencing was carried out using peripheral blood. The receptor's source is a woman aged 80 or over with COVID-19, enrolled during active disease. The V and J genes are TRBV6-5 and TRBJ1-1; D is undetermined. The CDR3, as DNA: TGTGCCAGCAGTTTCATCACCCGACAGAACACTGAAGCTTTCTTT. Encoded protein: CASSFITRQNTEAFF.